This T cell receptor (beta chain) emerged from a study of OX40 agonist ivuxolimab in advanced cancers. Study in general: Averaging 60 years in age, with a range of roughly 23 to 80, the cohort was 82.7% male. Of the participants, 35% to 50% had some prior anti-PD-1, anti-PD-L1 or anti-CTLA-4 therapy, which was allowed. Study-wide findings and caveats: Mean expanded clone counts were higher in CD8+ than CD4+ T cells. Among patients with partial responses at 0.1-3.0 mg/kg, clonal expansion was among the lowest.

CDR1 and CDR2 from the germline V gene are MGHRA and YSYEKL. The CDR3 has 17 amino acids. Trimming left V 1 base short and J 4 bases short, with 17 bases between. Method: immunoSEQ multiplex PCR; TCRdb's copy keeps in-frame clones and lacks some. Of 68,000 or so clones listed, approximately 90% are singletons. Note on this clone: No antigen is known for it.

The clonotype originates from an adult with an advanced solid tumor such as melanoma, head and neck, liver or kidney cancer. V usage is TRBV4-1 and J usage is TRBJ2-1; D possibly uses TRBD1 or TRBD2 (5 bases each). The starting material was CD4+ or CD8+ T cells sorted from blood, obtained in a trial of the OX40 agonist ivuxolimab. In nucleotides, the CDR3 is TGCGCCAGCAGCCAAGCTGAGGGGCTTCTAGGGTACAATGAGCAGTTCTTC. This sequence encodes CASSQAEGLLGYNEQFF.